This section outlines one T cell receptor (beta chain) sequence together with its context. The germline CDR1 and CDR2 sequences are LGHDT and YNNKEL (reference sequence). The CDR3 runs 15 residues. The V end was cut by 4 bases, the J end by 4 bases, with 17 bases between. This specimen comes from a study of T cell responses to AZD1222 COVID-19 vaccine. Assay used: immunoSEQ multiplex PCR; TCRdb lists only in-frame clones, some missing. The sample shows roughly 170,000 clones, 90% of them seen only once. The J gene is TRBJ2-7, the V gene TRBV3-1 (or the pseudogene TRBV3-2); perhaps D is TRBD1 or TRBD2 (5 bases each). This receptor was taken from an adult in good health. The material sequenced was peripheral blood, taken on day 0 of AZD1222 vaccination. The CDR3 DNA reads TGTGCCAGCAGCCCTTGGACACCAGGGAGATACGAGCAGTACTTC. Its translation is CASSPWTPGRYEQYF.